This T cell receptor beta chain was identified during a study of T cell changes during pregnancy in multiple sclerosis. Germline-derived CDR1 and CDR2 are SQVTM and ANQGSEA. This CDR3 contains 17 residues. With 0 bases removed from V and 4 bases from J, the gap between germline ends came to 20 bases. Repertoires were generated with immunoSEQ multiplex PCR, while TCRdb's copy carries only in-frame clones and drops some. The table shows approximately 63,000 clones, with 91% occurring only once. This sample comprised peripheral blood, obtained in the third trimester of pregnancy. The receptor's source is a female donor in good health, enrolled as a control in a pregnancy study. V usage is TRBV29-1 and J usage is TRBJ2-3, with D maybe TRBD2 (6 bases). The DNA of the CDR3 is TGCAGCGTTGAAGATCCGCGGGCCGGGGGTATTTCAGATACGCAGTATTTT. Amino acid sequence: CSVEDPRAGGISDTQYF.